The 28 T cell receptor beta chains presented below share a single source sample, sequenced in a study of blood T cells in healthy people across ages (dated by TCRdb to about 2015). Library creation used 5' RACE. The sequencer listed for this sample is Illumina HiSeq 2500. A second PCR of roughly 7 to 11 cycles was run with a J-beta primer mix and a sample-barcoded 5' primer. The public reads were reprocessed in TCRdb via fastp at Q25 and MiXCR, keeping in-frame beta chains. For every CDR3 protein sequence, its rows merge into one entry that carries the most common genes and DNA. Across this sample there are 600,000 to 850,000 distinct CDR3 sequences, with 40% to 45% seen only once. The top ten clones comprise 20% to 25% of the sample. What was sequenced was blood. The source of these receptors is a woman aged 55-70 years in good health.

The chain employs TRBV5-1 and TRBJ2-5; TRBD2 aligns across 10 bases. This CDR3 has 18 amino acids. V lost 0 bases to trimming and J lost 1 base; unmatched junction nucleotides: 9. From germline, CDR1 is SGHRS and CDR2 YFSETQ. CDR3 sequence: CASSLGLAGATLQETQYF. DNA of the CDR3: TGCGCCAGCAGCTTGGGGCTAGCGGGAGCGACACTCCAAGAGACCCAGTACTTC.

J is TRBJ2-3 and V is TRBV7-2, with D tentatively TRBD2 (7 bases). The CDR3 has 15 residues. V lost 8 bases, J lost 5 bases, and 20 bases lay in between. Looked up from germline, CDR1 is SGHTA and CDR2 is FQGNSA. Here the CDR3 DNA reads TGTGCCAGCCGACCGGGAAGGGGGAGGGGAGATACGCAGTATTTT. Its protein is CASRPGRGRGDTQYF. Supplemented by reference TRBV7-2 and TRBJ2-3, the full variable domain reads GAGVSQSPSNKVTEKGKDVELRCDPISGHTALYWYRQSLGQGLEFLIYFQGNSAPDKSGLPSDRFSAERTGGSVSTLTIQRTQQEDSAVYLCASRPGRGRGDTQYFGPGTRLTVL.

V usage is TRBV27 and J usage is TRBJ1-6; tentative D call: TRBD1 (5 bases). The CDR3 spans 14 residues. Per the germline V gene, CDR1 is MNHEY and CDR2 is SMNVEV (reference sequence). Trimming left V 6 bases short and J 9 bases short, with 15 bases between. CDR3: CASRQQAGGSPLHF. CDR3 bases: TGTGCCAGCAGACAACAGGCGGGGGGTTCACCCCTCCACTTT.

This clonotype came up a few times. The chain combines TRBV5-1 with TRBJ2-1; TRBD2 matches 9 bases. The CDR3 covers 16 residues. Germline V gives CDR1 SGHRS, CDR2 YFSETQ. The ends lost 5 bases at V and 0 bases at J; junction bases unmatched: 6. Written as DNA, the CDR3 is TGCGCCAGCAGGCCAATTAGCGGGAGCTCCTACAATGAGCAGTTCTTC. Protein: CASRPISGSSYNEQFF.

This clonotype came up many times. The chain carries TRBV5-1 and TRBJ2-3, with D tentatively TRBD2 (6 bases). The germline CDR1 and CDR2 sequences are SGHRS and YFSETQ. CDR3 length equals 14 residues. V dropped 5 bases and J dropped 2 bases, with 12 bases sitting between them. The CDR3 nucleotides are TGCGCCAGCAGTGGCGGCGGGGCCACAGATACGCAGTATTTT. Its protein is CASSGGGATDTQYF.

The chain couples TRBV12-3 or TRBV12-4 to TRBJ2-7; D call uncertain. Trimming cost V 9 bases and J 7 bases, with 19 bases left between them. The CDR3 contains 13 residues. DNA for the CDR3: TGTGCCAGAAGTCCACGGGTCCTCTCGGAGCAGTACTTC. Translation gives CARSPRVLSEQYF.

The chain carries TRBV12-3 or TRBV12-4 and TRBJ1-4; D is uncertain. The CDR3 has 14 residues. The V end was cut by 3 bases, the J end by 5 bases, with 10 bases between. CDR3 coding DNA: TGTGCCAGCAGTTTGTCTCCGTTGAATGAAAAACTGTTTTTT. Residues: CASSLSPLNEKLFF.

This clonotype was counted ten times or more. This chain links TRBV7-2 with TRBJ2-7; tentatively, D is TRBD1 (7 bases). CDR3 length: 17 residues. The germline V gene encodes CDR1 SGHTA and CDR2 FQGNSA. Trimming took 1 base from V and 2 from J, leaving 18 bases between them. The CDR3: CASSLGRGRGIPYEQYF. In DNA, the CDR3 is TGTGCCAGCAGCTTAGGGAGGGGCAGGGGGATACCCTACGAGCAGTACTTC. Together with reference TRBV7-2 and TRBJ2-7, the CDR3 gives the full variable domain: GAGVSQSPSNKVTEKGKDVELRCDPISGHTALYWYRQSLGQGLEFLIYFQGNSAPDKSGLPSDRFSAERTGGSVSTLTIQRTQQEDSAVYLCASSLGRGRGIPYEQYFGPGTRLTVT.

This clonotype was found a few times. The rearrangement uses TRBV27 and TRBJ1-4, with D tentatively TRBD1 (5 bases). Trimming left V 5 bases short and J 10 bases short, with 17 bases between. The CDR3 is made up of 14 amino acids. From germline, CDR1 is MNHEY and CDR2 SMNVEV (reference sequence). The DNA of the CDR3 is TGTGCCAGCAGTCTTGACGGGGACGAAGGAAAACTGTTTTTT. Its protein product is CASSLDGDEGKLFF.

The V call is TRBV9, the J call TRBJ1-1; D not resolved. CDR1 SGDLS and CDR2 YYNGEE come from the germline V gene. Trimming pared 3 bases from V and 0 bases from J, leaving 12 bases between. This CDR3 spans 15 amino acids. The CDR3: CASSGSGSMNTEAFF. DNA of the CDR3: TGTGCCAGCAGCGGTTCGGGCTCGATGAACACTGAAGCTTTCTTT. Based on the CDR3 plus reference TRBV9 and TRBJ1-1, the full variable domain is DSGVTQTPKHLITATGQRVTLRCSPRSGDLSVYWYQQSLDQGLQFLIQYYNGEERAKGNILERFSAQQFPDLHSELNLSSLELGDSALYFCASSGSGSMNTEAFFGQGTRLTVV.

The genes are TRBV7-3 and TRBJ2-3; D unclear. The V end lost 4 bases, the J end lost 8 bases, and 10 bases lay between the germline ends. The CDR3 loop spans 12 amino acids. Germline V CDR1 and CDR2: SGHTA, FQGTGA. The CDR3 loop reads CASSSLHFTQYF. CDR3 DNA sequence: TGTGCCAGCAGCTCCCTTCATTTTACGCAGTATTTT.

In DNA form, the CDR3 reads TGTGCCAGCAGCCCGAACCCTACAGGGGCCGGTTCACCCCTCCACTTT. As protein: CASSPNPTGAGSPLHF. V gene TRBV7-3 combines with J gene TRBJ1-6; 7 bases agree with TRBD1. The CDR3 is 16 residues long. Per the germline V gene, CDR1 is SGHTA and CDR2 is FQGTGA. With V trimmed by 5 bases and J by 9 bases, 13 bases remained unmatched. The full variable domain, with the rest looked up from reference TRBV7-3 and TRBJ1-6, is GAGVSQTPSNKVTEKGKYVELRCDPISGHTALYWYRQSLGQGPEFLIYFQGTGAADDSGLPNDRFFAVRPEGSVSTLKIQRTERGDSAVYLCASSPNPTGAGSPLHFGNGTRLTVT.

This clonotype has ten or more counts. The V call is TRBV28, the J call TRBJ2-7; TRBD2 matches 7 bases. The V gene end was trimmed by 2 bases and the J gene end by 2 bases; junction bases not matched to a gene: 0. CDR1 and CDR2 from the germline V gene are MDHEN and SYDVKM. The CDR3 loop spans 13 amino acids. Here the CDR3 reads CASSLAGAYEQYF. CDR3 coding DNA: TGTGCCAGCAGTTTAGCGGGGGCCTACGAGCAGTACTTC.

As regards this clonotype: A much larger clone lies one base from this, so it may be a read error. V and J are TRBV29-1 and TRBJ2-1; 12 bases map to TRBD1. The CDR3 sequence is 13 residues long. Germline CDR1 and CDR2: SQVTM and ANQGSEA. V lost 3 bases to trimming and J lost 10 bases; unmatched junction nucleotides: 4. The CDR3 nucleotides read TGCAGCGTTGACGAGGGACAGGGGGCCGAGCAGTTCTTC. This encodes CSVDEGQGAEQFF.

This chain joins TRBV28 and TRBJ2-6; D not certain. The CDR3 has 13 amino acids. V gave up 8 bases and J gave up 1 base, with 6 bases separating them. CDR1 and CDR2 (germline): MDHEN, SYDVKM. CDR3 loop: CASGQSGANVLTF. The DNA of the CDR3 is TGTGCCAGCGGTCAATCTGGGGCCAACGTCCTGACTTTC.

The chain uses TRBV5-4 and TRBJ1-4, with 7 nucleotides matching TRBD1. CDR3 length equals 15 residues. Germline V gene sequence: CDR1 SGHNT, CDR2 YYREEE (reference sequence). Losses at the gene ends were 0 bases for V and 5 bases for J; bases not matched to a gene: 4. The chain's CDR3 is CASSLGSDRNEKLFF. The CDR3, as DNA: TGTGCCAGCAGCTTGGGATCGGACAGGAATGAAAAACTGTTTTTT.

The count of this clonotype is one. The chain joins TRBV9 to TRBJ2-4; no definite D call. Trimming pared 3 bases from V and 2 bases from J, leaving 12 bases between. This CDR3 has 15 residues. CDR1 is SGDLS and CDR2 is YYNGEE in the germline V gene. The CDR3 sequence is CASSASALSKNIQYF. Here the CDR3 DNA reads TGTGCCAGCAGCGCATCAGCTCTATCCAAAAACATTCAGTACTTC.

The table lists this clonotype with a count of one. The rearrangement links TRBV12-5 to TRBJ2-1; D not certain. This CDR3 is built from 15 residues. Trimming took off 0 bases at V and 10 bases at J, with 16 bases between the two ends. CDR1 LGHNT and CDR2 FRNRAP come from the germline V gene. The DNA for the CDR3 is TGTGCTAGTGGTTTGGTACGATATGAGATTGGCGAGCAGTTCTTC. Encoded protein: CASGLVRYEIGEQFF.

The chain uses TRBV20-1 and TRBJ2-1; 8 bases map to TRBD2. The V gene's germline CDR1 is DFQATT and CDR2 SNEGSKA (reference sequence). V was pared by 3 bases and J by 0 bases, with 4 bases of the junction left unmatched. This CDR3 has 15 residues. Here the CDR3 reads CSASRGGLSYNEQFF. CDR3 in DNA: TGCAGTGCTAGCCGGGGGGGCCTCTCCTACAATGAGCAGTTCTTC.

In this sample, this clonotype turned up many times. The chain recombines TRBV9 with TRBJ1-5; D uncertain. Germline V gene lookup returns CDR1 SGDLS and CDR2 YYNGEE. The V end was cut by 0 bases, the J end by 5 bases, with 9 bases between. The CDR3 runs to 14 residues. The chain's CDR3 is CASSVDPGDQPQHF. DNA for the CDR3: TGTGCCAGCAGCGTAGACCCCGGAGATCAGCCCCAGCATTTT. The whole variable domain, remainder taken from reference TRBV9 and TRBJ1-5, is DSGVTQTPKHLITATGQRVTLRCSPRSGDLSVYWYQQSLDQGLQFLIQYYNGEERAKGNILERFSAQQFPDLHSELNLSSLELGDSALYFCASSVDPGDQPQHFGDGTRLSIL.

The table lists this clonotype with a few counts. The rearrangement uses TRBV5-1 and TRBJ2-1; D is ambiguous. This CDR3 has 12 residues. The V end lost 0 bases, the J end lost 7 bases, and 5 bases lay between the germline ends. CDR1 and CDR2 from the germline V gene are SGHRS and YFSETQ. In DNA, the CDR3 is TGCGCCAGCAGCTTGGACGAGAATGAGCAGTTCTTC. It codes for CASSLDENEQFF.

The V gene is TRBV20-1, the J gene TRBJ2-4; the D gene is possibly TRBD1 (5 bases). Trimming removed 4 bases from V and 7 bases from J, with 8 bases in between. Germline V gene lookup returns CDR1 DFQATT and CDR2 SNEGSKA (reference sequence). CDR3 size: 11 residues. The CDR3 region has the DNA TGCAGTGCTACCAGGGTGAACATTCAGTACTTC. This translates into CSATRVNIQYF.

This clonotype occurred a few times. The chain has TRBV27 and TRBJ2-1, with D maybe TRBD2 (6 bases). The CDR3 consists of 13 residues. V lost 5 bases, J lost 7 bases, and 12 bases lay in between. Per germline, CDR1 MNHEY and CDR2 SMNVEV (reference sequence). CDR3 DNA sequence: TGTGCCAGCAGTGTCGGGAGCAAGAATGAGCAGTTCTTC. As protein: CASSVGSKNEQFF.

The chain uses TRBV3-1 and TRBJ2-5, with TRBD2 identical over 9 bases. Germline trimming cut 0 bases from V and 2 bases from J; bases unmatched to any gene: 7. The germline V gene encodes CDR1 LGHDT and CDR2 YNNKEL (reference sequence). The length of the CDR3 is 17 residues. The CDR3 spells CASSQESQRGEQETQYF. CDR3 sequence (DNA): TGTGCCAGCAGCCAAGAGTCCCAGCGGGGGGAACAAGAGACCCAGTACTTC.

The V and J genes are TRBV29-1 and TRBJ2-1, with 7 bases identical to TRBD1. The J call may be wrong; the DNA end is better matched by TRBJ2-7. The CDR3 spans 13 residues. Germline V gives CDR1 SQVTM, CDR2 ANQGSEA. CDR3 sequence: CSVEGDSYNEQYF. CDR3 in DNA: TGCAGCGTTGAAGGGGACAGTTACAATGAGCAGTACTTC.

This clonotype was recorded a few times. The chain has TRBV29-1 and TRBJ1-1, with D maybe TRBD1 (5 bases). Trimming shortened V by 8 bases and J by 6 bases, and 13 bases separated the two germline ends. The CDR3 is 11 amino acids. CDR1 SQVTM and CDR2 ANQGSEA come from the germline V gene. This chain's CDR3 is CSSGAGPEAFF. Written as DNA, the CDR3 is TGCAGCTCCGGCGCAGGGCCTGAAGCTTTCTTT.

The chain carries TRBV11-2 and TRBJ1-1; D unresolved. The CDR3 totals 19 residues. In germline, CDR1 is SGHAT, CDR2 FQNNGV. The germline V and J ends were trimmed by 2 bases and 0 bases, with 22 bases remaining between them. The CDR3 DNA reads TGTGCCAGCAGCTTAACGTCAGCTGGTGTTGCGGTCATGAACACTGAAGCTTTCTTT. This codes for CASSLTSAGVAVMNTEAFF.

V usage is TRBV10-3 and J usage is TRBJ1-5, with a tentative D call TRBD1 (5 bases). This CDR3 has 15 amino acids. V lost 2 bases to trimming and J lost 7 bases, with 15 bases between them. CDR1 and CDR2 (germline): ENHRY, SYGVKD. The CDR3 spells CAISEAIDWGQPQHF. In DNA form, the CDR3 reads TGTGCCATCAGTGAGGCGATCGATTGGGGGCAGCCCCAGCATTTT.